The following is a T cell receptor (beta chain) sequence with its context. Its antigen is not known. The CDR3 sequence is 18 residues long. Germline CDR1 is SEHNR and CDR2 is FQNEAQ (reference sequence). J was trimmed by 6 bases and V by 3 bases; bases with no gene match: 8. The sample belongs to a study of T cell responses to AZD1222 COVID-19 vaccine. Sequencing was performed with immunoSEQ multiplex PCR; in TCRdb, only in-frame clones are kept and a portion is missing. The data contain 68,000 or so clones, about 90% of them seen just once; the ten biggest clones take up 7.5% to 9.5%. Overall study findings and caveats: The breadth and depth of Spike-specific TCRs increased once two AZD1222 doses had been given. Among vaccine-associated CD4 TCRs, coverage spanned spike, with dominance at 160-218 and 743-854. Females outnumbered males among donors, who were mostly white British; clonal diversity was possibly underestimated.

This material consisted of peripheral blood, taken on day 0 of AZD1222 vaccination. This receptor was obtained from an adult in good health. The chain employs TRBV7-9 and TRBJ2-1; 16 bases are shared with TRBD2. Written as DNA, the CDR3 is TGTGCCAGCAGCTTCGGGACTAGCGGGAGGGCCAGACCCAATGAGCAGTTCTTC. It yields the protein CASSFGTSGRARPNEQFF.